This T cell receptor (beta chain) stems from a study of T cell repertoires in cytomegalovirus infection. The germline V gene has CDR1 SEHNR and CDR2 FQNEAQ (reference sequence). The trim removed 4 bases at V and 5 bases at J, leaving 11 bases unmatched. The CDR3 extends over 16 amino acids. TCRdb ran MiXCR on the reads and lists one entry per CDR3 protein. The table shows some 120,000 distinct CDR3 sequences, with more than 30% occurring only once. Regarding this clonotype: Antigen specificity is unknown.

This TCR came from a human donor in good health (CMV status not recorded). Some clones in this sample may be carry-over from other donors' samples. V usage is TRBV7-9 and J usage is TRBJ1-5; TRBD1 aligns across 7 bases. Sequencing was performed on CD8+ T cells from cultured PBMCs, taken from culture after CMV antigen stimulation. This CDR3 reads CASSSHADRADQPQHF. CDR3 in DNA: TGTGCCAGCAGCTCCCACGCTGACAGGGCTGATCAGCCCCAGCATTTT.